The rows below give T cell receptor beta chains drawn from one sample of a study of blood T cell repertoires in COVID-19. Profiled with immunoSEQ multiplex PCR; TCRdb holds only in-frame clones, not every one. The sample holds around 400,000 clones, around 83% seen once. The source material was PBMCs or T cells enriched from blood (not recorded which). Every receptor here comes from a woman between 45 and 65 years old who had recovered from COVID-19. Each CDR3 is given with its conserved first and last residue. Fields, in order: D gene, J gene, clone size, V gene, CDR3 protein, CDR3 DNA. A D gene is named only where the DNA matches it firmly. For some rows the clone size is stated as once, few or many, or as a class when expanded; others skip it.

D: -; J: TRBJ1-5; size: once; V: TRBV12-5; CDR3: CASGQDLNQPQHF; DNA: TGTGCTAGTGGCCAAGACTTGAATCAGCCCCAGCATTTT
D: -; J: TRBJ1-5; size: once; V: TRBV6-5; CDR3: CASSPTGHSNQPQHF; DNA: TGTGCCAGCAGTCCAACAGGGCATAGCAATCAGCCCCAGCATTTT
D: -; J: TRBJ1-3; size: -; V: TRBV20-1; CDR3: CSARRGDTIYF; DNA: TGCAGTGCTCGAAGGGGTGACACCATATATTTT
D: -; J: TRBJ2-7; size: -; V: TRBV7-2; CDR3: CASSGTLTYEQYF; DNA: TGTGCCAGCAGCGGGACACTGACCTACGAGCAGTACTTC
D: TRBD2; J: TRBJ2-3; size: -; V: TRBV5-4; CDR3: CASSFRTSGTDTQYF; DNA: TGTGCCAGCAGCTTCCGGACTAGCGGCACAGATACGCAGTATTTT
D: -; J: TRBJ1-2; size: -; V: TRBV30; CDR3: CAWSVEGGSSYNYGYTF; DNA: TGTGCCTGGAGTGTAGAGGGTGGAAGTAGCTACAACTATGGCTACACCTTC
D: -; J: TRBJ2-4; size: -; V: TRBV7-9; CDR3: CASSSAGTPGIQYF; DNA: TGTGCCAGCAGCTCGGCGGGGACCCCGGGCATTCAGTACTTC
D: -; J: TRBJ1-6; size: -; V: TRBV19; CDR3: CASEEGPNSPLHF; DNA: TGTGCCAGTGAGGAGGGCCCAAATTCACCCCTCCACTTT
D: -; J: TRBJ1-6; size: -; V: TRBV30; CDR3: CAWRLIQGIQNSPLHF; DNA: TGTGCCTGGAGGTTGATTCAGGGTATCCAAAATTCACCCCTCCACTTT
D: -; J: TRBJ1-4; size: -; V: TRBV30; CDR3: CAWSVRGLNEKLFF; DNA: TGTGCCTGGAGTGTTAGGGGTCTAAATGAAAAACTGTTTTTT